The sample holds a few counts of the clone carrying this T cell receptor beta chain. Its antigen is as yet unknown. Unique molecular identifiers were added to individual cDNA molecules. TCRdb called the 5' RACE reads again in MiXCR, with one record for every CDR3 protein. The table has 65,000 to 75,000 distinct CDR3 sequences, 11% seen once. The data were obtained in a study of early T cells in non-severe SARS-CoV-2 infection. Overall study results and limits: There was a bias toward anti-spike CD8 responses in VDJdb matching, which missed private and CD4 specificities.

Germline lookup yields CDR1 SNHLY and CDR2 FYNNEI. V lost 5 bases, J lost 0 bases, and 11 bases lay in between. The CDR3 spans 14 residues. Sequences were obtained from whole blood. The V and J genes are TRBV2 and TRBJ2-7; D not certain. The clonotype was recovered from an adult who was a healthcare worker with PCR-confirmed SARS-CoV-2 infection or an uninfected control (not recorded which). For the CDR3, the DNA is TGTGCCAGCAGTCCACAAGGAGTCTCCTACGAGCAGTACTTC. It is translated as CASSPQGVSYEQYF.